This TCR beta chain was identified during a study of cytomegalovirus exposure and HLA in healthy donors. Study results and caveats: TRBV6-2, TRBV6-3 and some other V segments were excluded as indistinguishable. A later examination showed that TCR association rates differed by HLA locus, with DRB1 most and HLA-C fewest. Earlier findings revealed that most TCR beta V segments proved productive either about 90% or about 30% of the time.

Turning to this clone: As yet, its antigen is unknown.

CDR3 length: 15 amino acids. Trimming removed 5 bases at V and 0 bases at J, with 13 bases between. CDR1 is MNHEY, CDR2 SMNVEV, per germline (reference sequence). Amplification used 60 Vbeta primers and 13 Jbeta primers. Measured with immunoSEQ multiplex PCR; TCRdb has only the in-frame clones, and not every one. This sample yields fewer than 200,000 clones, of which under 75% are seen a single time; 7.1% belongs to the top ten. The TCR was taken from a man in his forties or fifties in good health and CMV-seropositive. Sequencing was carried out using PBMCs. The J gene is TRBJ1-2, the V gene TRBV27; D is perhaps TRBD1 (5 bases). CDR3 sequence (DNA): TGTGCCAGCAGTGGGGGGTTAGGAGCTAACTATGGCTACACCTTC. Translated: CASSGGLGANYGYTF.